The 3 T cell receptor beta chains below come from one sample, sequenced in a study of cytomegalovirus exposure and HLA in healthy donors (dated by TCRdb to about 2017). The method was the immunoSEQ multiplex PCR assay. The multiplex PCR relied on a mix of 60 forward primers for TCR Vbeta segments and 13 reverse primers for TCR Jbeta segments. Imported from immuneACCESS, the table was reduced by TCRdb to in-frame sequences with V and J called. These copies leave out some clones; in studies compared against another copy, an unresolved V gene accounts for under half, and the cause of the remainder is not known. Here the sample has roughly 100,000 clones; approximately 16% occur a single time. The ten largest account for about 0.8% of the sample. Sequences were obtained from PBMCs. Receptors were obtained from a female donor in good health and CMV-seronegative.

With regard to this clone: A read error may account for a junction end that differs from germline. The chain links TRBV29-1 to TRBJ2-5; the match to TRBD1 covers 7 bases. The germline gives CDR1 SQVTM, CDR2 ANQGSEA. The CDR3 loop spans 15 amino acids. The CDR3 is CSVPRRQGQGWSTDF. CDR3 nucleotides: TGCAGCGTTCCACGTAGACAGGGACAAGGGTGGAGCACGGACTTC.

This clone was found a few times. The CDR3: CASSQGYLGALEQFF. CDR3 coding DNA: TGCGCCAGCAGCCAAGGATACCTTGGGGCCCTCGAGCAGTTCTTC. J is TRBJ2-1 and V is TRBV4-1, with TRBD1 as a possible D gene (5 bases). V lost 1 base and J lost 10, with 17 bases in between. This CDR3 region has 15 residues. Germline V gene data show CDR1 as MGHRA and CDR2 as YSYEKL.

This clone was found a few times. The chain joins TRBV29-1 to TRBJ2-3, with a weak D call TRBD1 (6 bases). The CDR3 contains 13 residues. Germline CDR1 reads SQVTM; CDR2 reads ANQGSEA. V was clipped by 4 bases and J by 0 bases, with 8 bases between them. CDR3 sequence: CSVAGASTDTQYF. The CDR3 region has the DNA TGCAGCGTTGCAGGGGCGAGCACAGATACGCAGTATTTT.